The entry below describes one T cell receptor (beta chain). What it recognizes is unknown. The read ends 3 residues shy of where the CDR3 ends; the end is completed using the germline J gene. This entry belongs to a study of T cells in women clearing cervical HPV infection. As for the study in general: With HLA typing for only a few women, HLA confounding remains possible. Study results and caveats: T-cell numbers per sample were unknown and may explain richness differences.

Profiling relied on immunoSEQ multiplex PCR, and the TCRdb table lists in-frame clones only, not all of them. The record lists 20,000 to 30,000 clones, of which the ten most abundant hold approximately 5.4%. This CDR3 contains 14 residues. Germline V lookup: CDR1 SNHLY, CDR2 FYNNEI. Trimming took 8 bases from V and 1 from J; bases not matched to a gene: 4. The sequence was collected from a woman between 18 and 70 years old with a cervical HPV16 infection that either progressed to CIN3+ or cleared (not recorded which). J is TRBJ2-5 and V is TRBV2; 10 bases fit TRBD2. Input material: blood buffy coat. Incomplete CDR3 DNA: TGTGCCAGCCCCAGCGGGAGGGCCCAAGAGACC. Protein: CASPSGRAQET. The CDR3 reads in full as CASPSGRAQETQYF.